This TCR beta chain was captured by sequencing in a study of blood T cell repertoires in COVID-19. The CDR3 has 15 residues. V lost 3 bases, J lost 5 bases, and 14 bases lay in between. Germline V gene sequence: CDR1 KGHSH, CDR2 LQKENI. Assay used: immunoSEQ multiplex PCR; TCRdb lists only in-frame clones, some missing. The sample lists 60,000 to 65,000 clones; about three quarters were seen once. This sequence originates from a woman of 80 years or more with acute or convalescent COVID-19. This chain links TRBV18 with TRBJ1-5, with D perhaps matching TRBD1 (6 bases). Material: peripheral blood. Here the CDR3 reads CASSPTVAGDQPQHF. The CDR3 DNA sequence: TGTGCCAGCTCACCCACCGTGGCAGGGGATCAGCCCCAGCATTTT.